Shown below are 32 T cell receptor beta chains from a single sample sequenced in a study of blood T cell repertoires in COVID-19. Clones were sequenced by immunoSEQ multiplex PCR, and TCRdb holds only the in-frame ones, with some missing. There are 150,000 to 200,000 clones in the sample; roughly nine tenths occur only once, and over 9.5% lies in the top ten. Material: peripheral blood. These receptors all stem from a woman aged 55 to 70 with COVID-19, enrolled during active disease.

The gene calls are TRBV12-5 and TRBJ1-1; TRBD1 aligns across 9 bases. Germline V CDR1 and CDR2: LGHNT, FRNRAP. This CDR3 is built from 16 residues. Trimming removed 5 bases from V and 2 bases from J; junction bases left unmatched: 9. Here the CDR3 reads CASGPRDRDINTEAFF. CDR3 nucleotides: TGTGCTAGTGGTCCCCGGGACAGGGATATTAACACTGAAGCTTTCTTT.

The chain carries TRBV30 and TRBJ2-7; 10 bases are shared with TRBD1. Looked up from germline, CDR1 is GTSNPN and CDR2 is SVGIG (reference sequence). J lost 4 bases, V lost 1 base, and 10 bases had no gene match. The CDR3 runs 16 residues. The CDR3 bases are TGTGCCTGGAGTGCGCCACATGGGACAGGGGCATACGAGCAGTACTTC. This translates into CAWSAPHGTGAYEQYF.

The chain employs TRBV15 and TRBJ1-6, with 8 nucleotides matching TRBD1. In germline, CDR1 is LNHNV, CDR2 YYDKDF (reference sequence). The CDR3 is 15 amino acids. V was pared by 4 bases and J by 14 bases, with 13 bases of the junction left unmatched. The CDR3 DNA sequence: TGTGCCACCAGCAAGGGGGGACAGGTCCTGGGGGCCCTCCACTTT. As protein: CATSKGGQVLGALHF.

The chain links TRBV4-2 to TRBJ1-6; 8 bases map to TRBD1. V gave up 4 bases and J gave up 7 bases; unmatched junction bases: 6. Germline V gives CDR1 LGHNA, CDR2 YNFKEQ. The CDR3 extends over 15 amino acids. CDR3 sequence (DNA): TGTGCCAGCAGCCCACCGGACAGGGAAAATTCACCCCTCCACTTT. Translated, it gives CASSPPDRENSPLHF.

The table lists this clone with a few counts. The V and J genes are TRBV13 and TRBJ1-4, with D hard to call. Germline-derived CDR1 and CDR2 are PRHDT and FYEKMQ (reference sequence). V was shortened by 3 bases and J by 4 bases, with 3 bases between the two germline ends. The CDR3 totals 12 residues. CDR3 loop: CASSFLNEKLFF. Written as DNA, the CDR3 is TGTGCCAGCAGCTTCCTTAATGAAAAACTGTTTTTT.

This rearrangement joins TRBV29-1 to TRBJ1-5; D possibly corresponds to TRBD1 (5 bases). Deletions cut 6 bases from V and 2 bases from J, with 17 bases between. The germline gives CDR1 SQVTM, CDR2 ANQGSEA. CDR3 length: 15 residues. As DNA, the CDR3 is TGCAGCGTGGGGACTGCTATAGGAGGCAATCAGCCCCAGCATTTT. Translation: CSVGTAIGGNQPQHF.

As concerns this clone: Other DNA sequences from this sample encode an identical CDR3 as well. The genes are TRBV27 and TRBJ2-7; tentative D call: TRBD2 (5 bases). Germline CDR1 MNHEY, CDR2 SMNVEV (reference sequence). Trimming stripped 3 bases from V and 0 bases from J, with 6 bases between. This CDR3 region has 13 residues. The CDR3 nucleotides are TGTGCCAGCAGTTTCAGCGGCTCCTACGAGCAGTACTTC. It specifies CASSFSGSYEQYF.

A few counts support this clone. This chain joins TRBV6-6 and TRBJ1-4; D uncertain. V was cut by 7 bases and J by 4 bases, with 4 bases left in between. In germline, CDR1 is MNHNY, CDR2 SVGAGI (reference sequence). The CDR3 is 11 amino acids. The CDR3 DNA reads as TGTGCCAGCACCTATAATGAAAAACTGTTTTTT. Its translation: CASTYNEKLFF.

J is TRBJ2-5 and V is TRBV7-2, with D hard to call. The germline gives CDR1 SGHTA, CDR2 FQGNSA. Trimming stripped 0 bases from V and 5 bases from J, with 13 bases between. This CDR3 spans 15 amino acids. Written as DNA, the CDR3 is TGTGCCAGCAGCTTAGCCGCCCCGTCTAGTGAGACCCAGTACTTC. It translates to CASSLAAPSSETQYF.

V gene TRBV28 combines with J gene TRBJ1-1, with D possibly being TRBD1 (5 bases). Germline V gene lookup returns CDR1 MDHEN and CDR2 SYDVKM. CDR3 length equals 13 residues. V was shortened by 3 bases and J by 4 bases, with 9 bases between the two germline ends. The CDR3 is CASSLDKFTEAFF. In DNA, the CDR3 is TGTGCCAGCAGTTTGGACAAGTTCACTGAAGCTTTCTTT.

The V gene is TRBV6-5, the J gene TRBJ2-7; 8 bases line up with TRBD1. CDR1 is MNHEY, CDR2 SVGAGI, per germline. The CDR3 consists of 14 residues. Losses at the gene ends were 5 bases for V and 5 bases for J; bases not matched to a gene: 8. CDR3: CASSTLTGENEQYF. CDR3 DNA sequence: TGTGCCAGCAGTACCCTGACAGGGGAGAACGAGCAGTACTTC.

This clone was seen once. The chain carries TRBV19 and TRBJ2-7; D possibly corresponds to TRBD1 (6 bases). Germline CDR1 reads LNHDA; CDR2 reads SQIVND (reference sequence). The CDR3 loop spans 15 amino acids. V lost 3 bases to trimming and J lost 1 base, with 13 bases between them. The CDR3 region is CASSIKPRGSYEQYF. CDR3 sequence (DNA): TGTGCCAGTAGTATTAAGCCCAGGGGATCCTACGAGCAGTACTTC.

The CDR3: CSGRLGTSGRNEQYF. The DNA for the CDR3 is TGCAGCGGACGACTTGGGACTAGCGGGAGAAACGAGCAGTACTTC. The rearrangement joins TRBV29-1 to TRBJ2-7; 14 bases line up with TRBD2. J lost 5 bases, V lost 7 bases, and 10 bases had no gene match. Germline CDR1 and CDR2: SQVTM and ANQGSEA. The CDR3 spans 15 residues.

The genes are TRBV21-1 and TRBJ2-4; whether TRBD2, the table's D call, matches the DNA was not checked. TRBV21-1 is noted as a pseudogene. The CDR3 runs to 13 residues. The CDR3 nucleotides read TGTGCCAGCAGCAGTAAGAGACGGGACATTCAGTACTTC. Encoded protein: CASSSKRRDIQYF.

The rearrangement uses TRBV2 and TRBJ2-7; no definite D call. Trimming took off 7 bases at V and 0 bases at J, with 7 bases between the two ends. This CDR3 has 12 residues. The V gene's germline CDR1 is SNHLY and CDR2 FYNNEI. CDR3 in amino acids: CASIFGSYEQYF. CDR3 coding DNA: TGTGCCAGCATATTCGGCTCCTACGAGCAGTACTTC.

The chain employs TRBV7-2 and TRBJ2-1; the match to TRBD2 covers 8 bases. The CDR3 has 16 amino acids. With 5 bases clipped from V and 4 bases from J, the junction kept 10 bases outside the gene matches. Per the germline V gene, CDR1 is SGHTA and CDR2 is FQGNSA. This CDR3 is CASSPGTPGGYNEQFF. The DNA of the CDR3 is TGTGCCAGCAGCCCCGGGACTCCGGGGGGGTACAATGAGCAGTTCTTC.

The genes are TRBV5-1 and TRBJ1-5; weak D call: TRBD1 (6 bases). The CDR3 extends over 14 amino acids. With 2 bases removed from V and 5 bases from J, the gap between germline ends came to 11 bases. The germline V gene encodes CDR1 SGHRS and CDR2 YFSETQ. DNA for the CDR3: TGCGCCAGCAGCTTAACAGGGATAGATCAGCCCCAGCATTTT. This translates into CASSLTGIDQPQHF.

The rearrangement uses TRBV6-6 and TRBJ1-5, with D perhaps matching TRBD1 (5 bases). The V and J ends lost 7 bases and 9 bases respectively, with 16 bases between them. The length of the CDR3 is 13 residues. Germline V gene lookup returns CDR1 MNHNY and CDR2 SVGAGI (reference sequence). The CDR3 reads CASIQGERAPQHF. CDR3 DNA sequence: TGTGCCAGCATTCAGGGCGAACGGGCGCCCCAGCATTTT.

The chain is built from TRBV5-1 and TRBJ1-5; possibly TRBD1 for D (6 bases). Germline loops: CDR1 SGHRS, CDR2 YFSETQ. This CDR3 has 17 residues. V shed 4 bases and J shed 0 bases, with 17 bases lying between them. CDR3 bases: TGCGCCAGCAGCCTTTACCCGACAGGCGGTAGCAATCAGCCCCAGCATTTT. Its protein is CASSLYPTGGSNQPQHF.

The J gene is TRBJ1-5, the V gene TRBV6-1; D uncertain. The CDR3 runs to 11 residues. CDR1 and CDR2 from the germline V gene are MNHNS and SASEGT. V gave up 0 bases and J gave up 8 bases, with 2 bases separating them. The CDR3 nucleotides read TGTGCCAGCAGTGAAGCTAAGCCCCAGCATTTT. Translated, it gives CASSEAKPQHF.

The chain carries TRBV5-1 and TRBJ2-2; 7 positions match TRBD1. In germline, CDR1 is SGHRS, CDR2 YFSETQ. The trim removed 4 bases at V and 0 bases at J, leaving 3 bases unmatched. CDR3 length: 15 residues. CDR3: CASSLTGTNTGELFF. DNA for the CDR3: TGCGCCAGCAGCCTGACAGGGACGAACACCGGGGAGCTGTTTTTT. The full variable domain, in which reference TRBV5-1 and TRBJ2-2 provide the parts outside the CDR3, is KAGVTQTPRYLIKTRGQQVTLSCSPISGHRSVSWYQQTPGQGLQFLFEYFSETQRNKGNFPGRFSGRQFSNSRSEMNVSTLELGDSALYLCASSLTGTNTGELFFGEGSRLTVL.

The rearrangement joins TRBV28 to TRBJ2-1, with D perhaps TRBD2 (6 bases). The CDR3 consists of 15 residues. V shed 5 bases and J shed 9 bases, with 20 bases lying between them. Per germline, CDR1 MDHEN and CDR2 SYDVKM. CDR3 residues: CASSVLRGRSGEQFF. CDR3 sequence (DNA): TGTGCCAGCAGTGTCCTGAGAGGGAGGTCGGGTGAGCAGTTCTTC.

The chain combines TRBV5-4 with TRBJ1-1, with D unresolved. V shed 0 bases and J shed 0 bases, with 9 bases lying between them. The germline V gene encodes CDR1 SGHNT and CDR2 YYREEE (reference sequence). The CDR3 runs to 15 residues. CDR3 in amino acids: CASSLALGMNTEAFF. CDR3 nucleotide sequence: TGTGCCAGCAGCTTGGCTCTCGGTATGAACACTGAAGCTTTCTTT.

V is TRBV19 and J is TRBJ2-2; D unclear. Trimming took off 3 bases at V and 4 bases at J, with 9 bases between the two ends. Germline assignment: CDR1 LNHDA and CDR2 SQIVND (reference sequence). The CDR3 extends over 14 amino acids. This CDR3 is CASSISVGTGELFF. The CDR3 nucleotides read TGTGCCAGTAGTATTAGTGTCGGCACCGGGGAGCTGTTTTTT.

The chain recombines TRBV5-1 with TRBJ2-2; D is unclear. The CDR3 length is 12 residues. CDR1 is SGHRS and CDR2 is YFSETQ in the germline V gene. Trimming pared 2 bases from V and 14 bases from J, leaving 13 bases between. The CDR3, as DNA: TGCGCCAGCAGCTTCAACTTATCACCCCTGTTTTTT. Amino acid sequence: CASSFNLSPLFF. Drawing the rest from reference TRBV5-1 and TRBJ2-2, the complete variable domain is KAGVTQTPRYLIKTRGQQVTLSCSPISGHRSVSWYQQTPGQGLQFLFEYFSETQRNKGNFPGRFSGRQFSNSRSEMNVSTLELGDSALYLCASSFNLSPLFFGEGSRLTVL.

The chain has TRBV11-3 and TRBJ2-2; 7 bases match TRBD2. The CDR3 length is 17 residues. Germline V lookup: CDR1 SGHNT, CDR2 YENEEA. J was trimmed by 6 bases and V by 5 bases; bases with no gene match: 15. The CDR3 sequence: CASSIPSGGVTSGELFF. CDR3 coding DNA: TGTGCCAGCAGCATACCCTCGGGGGGAGTAACGTCCGGGGAGCTGTTTTTT.

The CDR3 protein is CASSFHSRVGLEANEQFF. The CDR3 nucleotides are TGTGCCAGCAGCTTCCACAGTAGGGTCGGACTAGAAGCCAATGAGCAGTTCTTC. This chain uses TRBV11-2 with TRBJ2-1; 7 bases are a match to TRBD2. Germline values: CDR1 SGHAT, CDR2 FQNNGV. After removal of 3 bases from V and 6 bases from J, the junction contained 17 bases not matched to a gene. The CDR3 runs 18 residues.

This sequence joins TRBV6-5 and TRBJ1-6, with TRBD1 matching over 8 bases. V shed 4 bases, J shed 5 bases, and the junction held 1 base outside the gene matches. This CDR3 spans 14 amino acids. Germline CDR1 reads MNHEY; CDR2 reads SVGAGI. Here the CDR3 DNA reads TGTGCCAGCAGTTGGACAGGGAATAATTCACCCCTCCACTTT. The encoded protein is CASSWTGNNSPLHF.

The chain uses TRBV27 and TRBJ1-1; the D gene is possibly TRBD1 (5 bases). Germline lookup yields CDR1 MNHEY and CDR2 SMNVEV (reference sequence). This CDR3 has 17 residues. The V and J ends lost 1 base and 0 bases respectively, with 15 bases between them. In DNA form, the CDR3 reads TGTGCCAGCAGTTTATGGGGCAGGGATCACGTGAACACTGAAGCTTTCTTT. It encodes CASSLWGRDHVNTEAFF.

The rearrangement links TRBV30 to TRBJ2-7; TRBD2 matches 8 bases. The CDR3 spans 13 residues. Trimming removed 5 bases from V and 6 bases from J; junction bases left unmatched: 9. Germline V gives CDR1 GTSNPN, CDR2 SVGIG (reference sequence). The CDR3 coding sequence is TGTGCCTGGGGAAAAGGACTAGCCGTCGAGCAGTACTTC. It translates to CAWGKGLAVEQYF.

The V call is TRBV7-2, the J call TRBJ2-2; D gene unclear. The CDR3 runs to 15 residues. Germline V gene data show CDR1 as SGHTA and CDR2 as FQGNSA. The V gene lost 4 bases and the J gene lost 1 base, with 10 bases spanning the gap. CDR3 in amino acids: CASSSIPRNTGELFF. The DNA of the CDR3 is TGTGCCAGCAGCTCTATCCCTCGGAACACCGGGGAGCTGTTTTTT. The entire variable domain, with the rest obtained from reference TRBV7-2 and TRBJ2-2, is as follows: GAGVSQSPSNKVTEKGKDVELRCDPISGHTALYWYRQSLGQGLEFLIYFQGNSAPDKSGLPSDRFSAERTGGSVSTLTIQRTQQEDSAVYLCASSSIPRNTGELFFGEGSRLTVL.

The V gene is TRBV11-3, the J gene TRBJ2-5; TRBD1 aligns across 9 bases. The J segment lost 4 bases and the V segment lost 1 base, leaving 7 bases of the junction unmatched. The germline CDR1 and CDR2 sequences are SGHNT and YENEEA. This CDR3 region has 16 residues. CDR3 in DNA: TGTGCCAGCAGCTTAGGGGGGACAGGGCAGGGAGAGACCCAGTACTTC. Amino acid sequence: CASSLGGTGQGETQYF.